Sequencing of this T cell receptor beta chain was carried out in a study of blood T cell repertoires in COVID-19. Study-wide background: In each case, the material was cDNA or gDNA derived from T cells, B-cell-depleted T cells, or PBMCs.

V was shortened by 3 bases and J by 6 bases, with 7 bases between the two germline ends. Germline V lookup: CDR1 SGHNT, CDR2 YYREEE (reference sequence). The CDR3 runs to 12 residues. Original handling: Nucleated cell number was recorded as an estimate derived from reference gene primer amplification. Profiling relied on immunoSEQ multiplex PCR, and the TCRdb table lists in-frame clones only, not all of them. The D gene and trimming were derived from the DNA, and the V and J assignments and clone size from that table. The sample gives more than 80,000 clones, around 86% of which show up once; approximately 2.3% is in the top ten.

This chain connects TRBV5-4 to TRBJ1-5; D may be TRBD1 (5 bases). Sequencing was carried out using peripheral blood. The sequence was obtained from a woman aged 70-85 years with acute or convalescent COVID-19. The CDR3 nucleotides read TGTGCCAGCAGCTCCCAGGGTCAGCCCCAGCATTTT. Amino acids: CASSSQGQPQHF.